Described below is a single T cell receptor (beta chain) sequence and its context. This table comes from immunoSEQ multiplex PCR, and its TCRdb copy is limited to in-frame clones, with some not included. Among roughly 500,000 clones listed, roughly 90% were seen once. These data originate in a study of blood T cell repertoires in COVID-19. The CDR3 length is 14 residues. The V segment lost 5 bases and the J segment 6 bases; nucleotides outside the gene matches: 7. Germline V gives CDR1 LNHDA, CDR2 SQIVND (reference sequence). Participants' reported clinical history set cohort assignment. This clonotype was obtained from a middle-aged woman who had recovered from COVID-19. Material: PBMCs or T cells enriched from blood (not recorded which). V usage is TRBV19 and J usage is TRBJ2-1, with 7 bases fitting TRBD1. CDR3: CASSPTGYSNEQFF. CDR3 in DNA: TGTGCCAGTAGTCCGACAGGGTATAGCAATGAGCAGTTCTTC.